This TCR beta chain was retrieved from a study of OX40 agonist ivuxolimab in advanced cancers. Study as a whole: Males comprised around 80% of the group, whose mean age was about 60 years (range roughly 23 to 80). A partial response was reached by three patients: one with hepatocellular carcinoma and two with cutaneous melanoma.

A note on this clone: The antigen remains undetermined.

General observations from the study: Clonal expansion from baseline to week 6 occurred in both CD4+ and CD8+ T cells.

Clones were sequenced by immunoSEQ multiplex PCR, and TCRdb holds only the in-frame ones, with some missing. The table shows fewer than 40,000 clones, with approximately 90% occurring only once. The clonotype originates from an adult with an advanced solid tumor such as melanoma, head and neck, liver or kidney cancer. Sequencing was performed on CD4+ or CD8+ T cells sorted from blood, taken in a trial of the OX40 agonist ivuxolimab.

As DNA, the CDR3 is TGTGCCAGCAGTTACTCGGGGGCCATTGAGCAGTACTTC. This sequence encodes CASSYSGAIEQYF. The rearrangement joins TRBV6-5 to TRBJ2-7; D may be TRBD1 (6 bases). V was clipped by 0 bases and J by 7 bases, with 10 bases between them. CDR1 MNHEY and CDR2 SVGAGI come from the germline V gene. The length of the CDR3 is 13 residues.